Below, one TCR beta chain is given with its context. What it binds is unknown. The CDR3 consists of 12 residues. Trimming pared 5 bases from V and 4 bases from J, leaving 9 bases between. Germline values: CDR1 MDHEN, CDR2 SYDVKM. Samples were taken several times over chemoradiotherapy. This entry is derived from a study of chemoradiotherapy in HPV16-positive cancers. The overall study: Candidate HPV-specific clones and shared TCR motifs came from two HPV16-positive patients. Findings of the study overall: Candidate HPV-specific clones and E7-related TCR motifs grew in tumor during treatment.

Measured with immunoSEQ multiplex PCR; TCRdb has only the in-frame clones, and not every one. The data contain 25,000 to 35,000 clones, approximately 90% of them singletons. Sequencing was performed on blood, taken from a patient who underwent chemoradiotherapy. V is TRBV28 and J is TRBJ2-7, with D possibly TRBD2 on 5 matching bases. The sequence derives from a human donor with HPV-associated anogenital cancer. The CDR3 is CASSRDVYEQYF. CDR3 nucleotides: TGTGCCAGCAGTCGGGATGTGTACGAGCAGTACTTC.